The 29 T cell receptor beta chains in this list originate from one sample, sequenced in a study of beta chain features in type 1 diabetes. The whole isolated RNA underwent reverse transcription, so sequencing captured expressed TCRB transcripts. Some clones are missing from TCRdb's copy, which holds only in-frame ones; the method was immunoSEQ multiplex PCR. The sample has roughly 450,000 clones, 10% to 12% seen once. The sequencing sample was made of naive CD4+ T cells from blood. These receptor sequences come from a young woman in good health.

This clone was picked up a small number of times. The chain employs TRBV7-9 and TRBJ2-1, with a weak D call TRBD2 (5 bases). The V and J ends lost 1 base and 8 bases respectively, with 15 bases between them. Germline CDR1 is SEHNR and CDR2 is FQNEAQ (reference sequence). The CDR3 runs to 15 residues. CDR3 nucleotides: TGTGCCAGCAGCTTAGGGGGAGCTGGTATGGATGAGCAGTTCTTC. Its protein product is CASSLGGAGMDEQFF.

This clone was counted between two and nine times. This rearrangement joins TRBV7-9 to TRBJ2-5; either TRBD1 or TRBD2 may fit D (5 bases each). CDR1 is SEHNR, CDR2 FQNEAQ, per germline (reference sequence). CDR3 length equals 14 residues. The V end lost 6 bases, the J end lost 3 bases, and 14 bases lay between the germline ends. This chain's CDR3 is CASRQPGPKETQYF. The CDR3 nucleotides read TGTGCCAGCAGACAACCGGGACCGAAAGAGACCCAGTACTTC.

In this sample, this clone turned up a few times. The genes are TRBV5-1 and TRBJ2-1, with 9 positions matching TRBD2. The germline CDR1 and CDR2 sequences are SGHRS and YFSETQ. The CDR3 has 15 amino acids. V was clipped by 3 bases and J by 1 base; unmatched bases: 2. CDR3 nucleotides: TGCGCCAGCAGCTCCCTAGCGGGGTCCTACAATGAGCAGTTCTTC. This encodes CASSSLAGSYNEQFF.

For the CDR3, the DNA is TGCGCCAGCAGAGGGGCAGATACGCAGTATTTT. Protein: CASRGADTQYF. The genes are TRBV5-1 and TRBJ2-3, with D possibly being TRBD1 (5 bases). V gave up 5 bases and J gave up 4 bases, with 5 bases separating them. Germline values: CDR1 SGHRS, CDR2 YFSETQ. CDR3 length: 11 residues.

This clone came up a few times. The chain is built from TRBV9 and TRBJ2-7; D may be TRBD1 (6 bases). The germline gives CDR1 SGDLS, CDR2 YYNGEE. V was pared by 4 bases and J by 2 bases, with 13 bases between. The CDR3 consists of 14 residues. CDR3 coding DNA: TGTGCCAGCAGCCCTAGGACAGCTACCTACGAGCAGTACTTC. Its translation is CASSPRTATYEQYF.

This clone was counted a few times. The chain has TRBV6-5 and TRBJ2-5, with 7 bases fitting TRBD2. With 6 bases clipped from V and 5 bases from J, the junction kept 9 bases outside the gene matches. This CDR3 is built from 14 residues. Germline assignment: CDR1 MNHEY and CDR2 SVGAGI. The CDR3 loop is CASRKGLLKETQYF. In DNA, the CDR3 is TGTGCCAGCAGAAAGGGACTACTAAAGGAGACCCAGTACTTC.

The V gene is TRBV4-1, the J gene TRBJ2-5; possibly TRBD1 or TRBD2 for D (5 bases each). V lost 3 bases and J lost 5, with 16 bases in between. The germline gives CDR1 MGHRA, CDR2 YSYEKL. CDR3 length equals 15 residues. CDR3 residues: CASSHADRDAETQYF. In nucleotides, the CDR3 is TGCGCCAGCAGCCACGCTGACCGGGACGCGGAGACCCAGTACTTC.

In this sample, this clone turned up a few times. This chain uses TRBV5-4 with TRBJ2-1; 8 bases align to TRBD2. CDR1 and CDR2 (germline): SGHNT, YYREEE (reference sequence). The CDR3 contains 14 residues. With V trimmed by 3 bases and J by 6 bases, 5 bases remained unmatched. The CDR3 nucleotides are TGTGCCAGCAGCTCCGGGACTAGTTCCAATGAGCAGTTCTTC. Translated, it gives CASSSGTSSNEQFF.

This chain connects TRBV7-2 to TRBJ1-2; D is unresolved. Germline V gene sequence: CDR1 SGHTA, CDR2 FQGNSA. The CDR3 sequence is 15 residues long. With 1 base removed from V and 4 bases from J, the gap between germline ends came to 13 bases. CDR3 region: CASSLEVGGPYGYTF. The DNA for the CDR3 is TGTGCCAGCAGCTTAGAGGTGGGAGGGCCCTATGGCTACACCTTC.

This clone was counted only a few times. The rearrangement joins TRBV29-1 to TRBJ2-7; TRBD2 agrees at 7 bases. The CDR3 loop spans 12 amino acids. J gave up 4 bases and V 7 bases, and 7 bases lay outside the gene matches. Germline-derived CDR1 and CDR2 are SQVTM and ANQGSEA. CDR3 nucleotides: TGCAGCGGAGGGGCGGGGGAATACGAGCAGTACTTC. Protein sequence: CSGGAGEYEQYF.

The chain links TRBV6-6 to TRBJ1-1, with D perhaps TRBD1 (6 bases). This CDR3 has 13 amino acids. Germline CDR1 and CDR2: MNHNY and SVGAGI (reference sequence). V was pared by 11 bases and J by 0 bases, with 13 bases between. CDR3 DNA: TGTGCCGGAGGCAGGGGAATGAACACTGAAGCTTTCTTT. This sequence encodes CAGGRGMNTEAFF.

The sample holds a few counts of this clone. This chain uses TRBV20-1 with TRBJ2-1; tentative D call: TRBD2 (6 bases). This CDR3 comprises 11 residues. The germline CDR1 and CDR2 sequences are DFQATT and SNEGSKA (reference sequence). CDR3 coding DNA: TGCAGAGTAGCGGATTACAATGAGCAGTTCTTC. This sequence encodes CRVADYNEQFF.

As DNA, the CDR3 is TGTGCCAGCAGTTTAAGGCCCATCCAGGGGTTTGGTTCACCCCTCCACTTT. The encoded protein is CASSLRPIQGFGSPLHF. This rearrangement joins TRBV27 to TRBJ1-6; a weak D match, TRBD1 (6 bases). Between the trimmed V and J ends, which lost 2 bases and 9 bases, there was a span of 20 bases. The CDR3 loop spans 17 amino acids. Germline CDR1 is MNHEY and CDR2 is SMNVEV (reference sequence).

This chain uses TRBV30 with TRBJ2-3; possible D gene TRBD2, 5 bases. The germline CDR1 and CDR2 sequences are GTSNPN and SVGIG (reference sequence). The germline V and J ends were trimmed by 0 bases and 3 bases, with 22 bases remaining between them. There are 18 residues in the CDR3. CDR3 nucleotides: TGTGCCTGGAGTGTAAGGTTGGGGTCGAGGGTTGGAACAGATACGCAGTATTTT. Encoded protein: CAWSVRLGSRVGTDTQYF.

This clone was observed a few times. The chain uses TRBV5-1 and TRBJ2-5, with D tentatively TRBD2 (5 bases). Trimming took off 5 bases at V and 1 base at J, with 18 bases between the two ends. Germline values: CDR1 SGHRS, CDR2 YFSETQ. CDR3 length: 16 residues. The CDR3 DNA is TGCGCCAGCAGGGCCCGGCTCCGGGGAATCCAAGAGACCCAGTACTTC. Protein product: CASRARLRGIQETQYF.

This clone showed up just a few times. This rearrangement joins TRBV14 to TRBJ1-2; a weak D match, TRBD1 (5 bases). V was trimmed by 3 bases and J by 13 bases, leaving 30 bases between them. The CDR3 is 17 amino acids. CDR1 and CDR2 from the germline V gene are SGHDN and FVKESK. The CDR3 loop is CASSHVVGTIRLSDLTF. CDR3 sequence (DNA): TGTGCCAGCAGCCATGTGGTCGGGACTATCCGATTATCAGATCTCACCTTC.

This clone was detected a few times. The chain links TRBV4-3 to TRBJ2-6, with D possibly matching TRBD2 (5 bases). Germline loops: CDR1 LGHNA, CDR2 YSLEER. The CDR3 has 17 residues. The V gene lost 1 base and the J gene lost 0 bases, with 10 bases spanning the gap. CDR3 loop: CASSQGRGLSGANVLTF. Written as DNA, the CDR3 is TGCGCCAGCAGCCAAGGGCGAGGGCTCTCTGGGGCCAACGTCCTGACTTTC.

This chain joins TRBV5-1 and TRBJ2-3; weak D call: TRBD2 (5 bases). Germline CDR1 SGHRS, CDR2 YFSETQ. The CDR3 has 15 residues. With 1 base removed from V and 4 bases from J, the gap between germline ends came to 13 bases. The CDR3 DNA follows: TGCGCCAGCAGCTTGTCTGGAGGCGCGGCAGATACGCAGTATTTT. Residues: CASSLSGGAADTQYF.

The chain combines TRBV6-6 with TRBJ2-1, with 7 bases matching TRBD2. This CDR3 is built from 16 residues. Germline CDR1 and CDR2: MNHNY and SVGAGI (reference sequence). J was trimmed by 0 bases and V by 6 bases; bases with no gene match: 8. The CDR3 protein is CASSPFGGSSYNEQFF. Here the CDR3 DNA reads TGTGCCAGCAGCCCTTTCGGGGGGAGCTCCTACAATGAGCAGTTCTTC.

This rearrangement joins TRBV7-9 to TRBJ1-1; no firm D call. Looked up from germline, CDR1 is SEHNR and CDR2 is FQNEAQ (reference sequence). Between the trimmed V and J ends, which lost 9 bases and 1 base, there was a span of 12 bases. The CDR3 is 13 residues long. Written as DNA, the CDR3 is TGTGCCAGTTGTGAACAATCGAACACTGAAGCTTTCTTT. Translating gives CASCEQSNTEAFF.

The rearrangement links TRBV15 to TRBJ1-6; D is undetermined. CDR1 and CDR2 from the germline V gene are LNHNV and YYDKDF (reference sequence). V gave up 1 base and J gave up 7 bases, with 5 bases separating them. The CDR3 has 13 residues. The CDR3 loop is CATSRAENSPLHF. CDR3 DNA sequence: TGTGCCACCAGCAGAGCGGAGAATTCACCCCTCCACTTT.

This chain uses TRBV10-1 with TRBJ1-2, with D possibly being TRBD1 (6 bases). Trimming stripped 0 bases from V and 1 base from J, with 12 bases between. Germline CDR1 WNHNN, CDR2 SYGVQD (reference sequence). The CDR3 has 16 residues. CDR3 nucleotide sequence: TGCGCCAGCAGTGAGTCGAAACAGGGCGATAACTATGGCTACACCTTC. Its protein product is CASSESKQGDNYGYTF.

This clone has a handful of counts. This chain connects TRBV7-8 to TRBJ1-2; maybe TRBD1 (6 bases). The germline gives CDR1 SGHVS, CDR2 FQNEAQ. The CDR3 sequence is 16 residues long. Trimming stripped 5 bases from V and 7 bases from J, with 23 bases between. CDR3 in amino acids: CASSEPPGQLSAGYTF. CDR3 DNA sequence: TGTGCCAGCAGCGAGCCACCGGGACAACTATCCGCTGGCTACACCTTC.

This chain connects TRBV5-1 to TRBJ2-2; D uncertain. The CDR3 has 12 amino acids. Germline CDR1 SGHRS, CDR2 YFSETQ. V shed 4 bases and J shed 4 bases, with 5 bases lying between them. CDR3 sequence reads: CASSEPTGELFF. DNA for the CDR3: TGCGCCAGCAGCGAGCCCACCGGGGAGCTGTTTTTT.

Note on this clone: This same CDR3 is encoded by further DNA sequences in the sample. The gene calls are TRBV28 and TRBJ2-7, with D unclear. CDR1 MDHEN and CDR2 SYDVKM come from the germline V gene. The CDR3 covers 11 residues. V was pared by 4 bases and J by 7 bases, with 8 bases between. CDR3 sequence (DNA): TGTGCCAGCAGTTCCGATCTGGAGCAGTACGTC. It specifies CASSSDLEQYV.

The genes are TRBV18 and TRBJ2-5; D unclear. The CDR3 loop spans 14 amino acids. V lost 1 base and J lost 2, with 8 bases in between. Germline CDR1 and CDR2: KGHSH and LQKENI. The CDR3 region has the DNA TGTGCCAGCTCACCACAGGCAGTACAAGAGACCCAGTACTTC. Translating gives CASSPQAVQETQYF.

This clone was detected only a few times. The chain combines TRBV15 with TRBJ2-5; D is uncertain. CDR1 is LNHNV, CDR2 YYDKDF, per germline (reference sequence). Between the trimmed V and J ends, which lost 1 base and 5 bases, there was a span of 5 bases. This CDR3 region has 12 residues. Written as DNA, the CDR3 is TGTGCCACCAGCAGAGTTATGGAGACCCAGTACTTC. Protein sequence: CATSRVMETQYF.

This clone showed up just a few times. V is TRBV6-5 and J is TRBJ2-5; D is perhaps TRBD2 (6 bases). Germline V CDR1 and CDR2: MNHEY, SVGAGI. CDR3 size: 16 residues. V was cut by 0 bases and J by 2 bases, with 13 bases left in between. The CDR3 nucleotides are TGTGCCAGCAGTTACTCTCTCGGGACTTATCAAGAGACCCAGTACTTC. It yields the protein CASSYSLGTYQETQYF.

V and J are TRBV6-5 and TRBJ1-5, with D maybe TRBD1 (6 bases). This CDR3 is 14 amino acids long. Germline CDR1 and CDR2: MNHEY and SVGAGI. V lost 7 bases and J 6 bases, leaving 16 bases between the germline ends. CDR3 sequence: CASKPTGLLQPQHF. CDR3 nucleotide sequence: TGTGCCAGCAAACCTACAGGGTTGCTTCAGCCCCAGCATTTT.